The 9 T cell receptor beta chains given below trace back to one sample, sequenced in a study of stem cell transplantation in POMP-related autoinflammatory disease. No antigen has been identified for these receptors. Findings of the study overall: Patients with PRAID showed a restricted number of unique TRB V-J gene pairings. PRAID patients trended toward lower TRB diversity and higher clonality in all analyzed T-cell subsets.

Sequencing was performed with immunoSEQ multiplex PCR; in TCRdb, only in-frame clones are kept and a portion is missing. The top ten clones hold around 2.8% of a sample with about 8,900 clones, about 89% of them seen once. The material sequenced was CD8+ T cells from PBMCs, taken before stem cell transplantation. These receptor sequences come from a human donor with POMP-related autoinflammation and immune dysregulation (PRAID).

The chain recombines TRBV4-2 with TRBJ2-3, with 12 bases matching TRBD2. V was pared by 2 bases and J by 6 bases, with 6 bases of the junction left unmatched. This CDR3 has 16 residues. Germline V gene sequence: CDR1 LGHNA, CDR2 YNFKEQ. In nucleotides, the CDR3 is TGTGCCAGCAGCCAAACTAGCGGGAGGACCACCGATACGCAGTATTTT. Its translation is CASSQTSGRTTDTQYF.

This clone has just one count. V and J are TRBV27 and TRBJ2-2, with TRBD1 as a possible D gene (5 bases). Germline V lookup: CDR1 MNHEY, CDR2 SMNVEV (reference sequence). The CDR3 has 15 amino acids. Trimming stripped 6 bases from V and 0 bases from J, with 11 bases between. Written as DNA, the CDR3 is TGTGCCAGCAGGAAATCCAGGGCGAACACCGGGGAGCTGTTTTTT. Translating gives CASRKSRANTGELFF.

This chain links TRBV5-1 with TRBJ2-7, with 9 bases aligning to TRBD1. Germline V CDR1 and CDR2: SGHRS, YFSETQ. CDR3 length equals 19 residues. The J segment lost 2 bases and the V segment lost 0 bases, leaving 15 bases of the junction unmatched. Written as DNA, the CDR3 is TGCGCCAGCAGCTTGGGGTCCGCCTCGGGACAGGGAGAACCCTACGAGCAGTACTTC. Its translation: CASSLGSASGQGEPYEQYF. Using reference TRBV5-1 and TRBJ2-7 for the parts outside the CDR3, the full variable domain is KAGVTQTPRYLIKTRGQQVTLSCSPISGHRSVSWYQQTPGQGLQFLFEYFSETQRNKGNFPGRFSGRQFSNSRSEMNVSTLELGDSALYLCASSLGSASGQGEPYEQYFGPGTRLTVT.

This clone was seen only a few times. V gene TRBV7-3 combines with J gene TRBJ2-2; TRBD1 or TRBD2 may be the D gene (6 bases each). The CDR3 extends over 14 amino acids. Germline V gene sequence: CDR1 SGHTA, CDR2 FQGTGA. V was clipped by 4 bases and J by 5 bases, with 11 bases between them. The CDR3 region is CASSSGALTGELFF. CDR3 sequence (DNA): TGTGCCAGCAGCTCGGGGGCGTTGACCGGGGAGCTGTTTTTT. The variable domain in full, completed from reference TRBV7-3 and TRBJ2-2, reads GAGVSQTPSNKVTEKGKYVELRCDPISGHTALYWYRQSLGQGPEFLIYFQGTGAADDSGLPNDRFFAVRPEGSVSTLKIQRTERGDSAVYLCASSSGALTGELFFGEGSRLTVL.

This rearrangement joins TRBV7-9 to TRBJ1-1; maybe TRBD1 (6 bases). The V end was cut by 5 bases, the J end by 4 bases, with 11 bases between. Per the germline V gene, CDR1 is SEHNR and CDR2 is FQNEAQ (reference sequence). The CDR3 spans 13 residues. This CDR3 is CASSPGVPTEAFF. Written as DNA, the CDR3 is TGTGCCAGCAGCCCAGGGGTGCCCACTGAAGCTTTCTTT.

This chain connects TRBV4-1 to TRBJ2-7, with TRBD2 identical over 11 bases. Unmatched junction bases numbered 4, after V lost 3 bases and J lost 3 bases. The CDR3 spans 15 residues. Germline-derived CDR1 and CDR2 are MGHRA and YSYEKL. The CDR3 DNA follows: TGCGCCAGCAGCCATTCGACTAGCGGGGTCTACGAGCAGTACTTC. It encodes CASSHSTSGVYEQYF.

This chain connects TRBV6-5 to TRBJ2-3; 8 nucleotides agree with TRBD1. Germline CDR1 MNHEY, CDR2 SVGAGI. This CDR3 spans 15 amino acids. V lost 5 bases and J lost 1; bases outside the gene matches: 5. CDR3 bases: TGTGCCAGCAGTCAGGGGACAGGAGGCACAGATACGCAGTATTTT. This translates into CASSQGTGGTDTQYF.

V is TRBV7-9 and J is TRBJ1-5; TRBD1 matches 7 bases. J lost 2 bases, V lost 5 bases, and 3 bases had no gene match. This CDR3 comprises 14 residues. In germline, CDR1 is SEHNR, CDR2 FQNEAQ (reference sequence). The CDR3 nucleotides are TGTGCCAGCAGCGATGGGACAGGCAATCAGCCCCAGCATTTT. This encodes CASSDGTGNQPQHF.

The gene calls are TRBV4-2 and TRBJ1-5, with 8 bases aligning to TRBD1. Germline V gene data show CDR1 as LGHNA and CDR2 as YNFKEQ. The CDR3 spans 14 residues. Germline trimming cut 4 bases from V and 4 bases from J; bases unmatched to any gene: 3. The CDR3 reads CASSLRQGNQPQHF. Written as DNA, the CDR3 is TGTGCCAGCAGCCTTAGACAGGGGAATCAGCCCCAGCATTTT.